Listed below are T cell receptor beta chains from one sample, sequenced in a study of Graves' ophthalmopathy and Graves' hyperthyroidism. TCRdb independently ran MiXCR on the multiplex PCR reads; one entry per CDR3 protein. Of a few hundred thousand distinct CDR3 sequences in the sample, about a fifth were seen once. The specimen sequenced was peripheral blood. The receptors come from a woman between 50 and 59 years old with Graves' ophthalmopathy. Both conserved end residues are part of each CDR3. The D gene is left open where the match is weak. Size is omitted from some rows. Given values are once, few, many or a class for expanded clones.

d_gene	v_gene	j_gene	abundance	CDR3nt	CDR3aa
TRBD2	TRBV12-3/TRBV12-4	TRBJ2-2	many	TGTGCCAGCACCCCGAACGGGAGGGCCCGTACCGGGGAGCTGTTTTTT	CASTPNGRARTGELFF
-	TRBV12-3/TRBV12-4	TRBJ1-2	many	TGTGCCAGCAGTCTCCACAGGCCTCGTAACTATGGCTACACCTTC	CASSLHRPRNYGYTF
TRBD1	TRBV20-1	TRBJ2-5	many	TGCAGCCCCTTAGACAGGGCGAGGAAAGAGACCCAGTACTTC	CSPLDRARKETQYF
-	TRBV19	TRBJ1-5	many	TGTGCCAGTATGGGTTCAGCGTTCAATCAGCCCCAGCATTTT	CASMGSAFNQPQHF
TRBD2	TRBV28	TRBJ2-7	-	TGTGCCAGCAAGTCAAGCGGGATGCCCCTACCCTACGAGCAGTACTTC	CASKSSGMPLPYEQYF
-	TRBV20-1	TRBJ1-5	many	TGCAGTGCTGCTGACGGTAATAGCAATCAGCCCCAGCATTTT	CSAADGNSNQPQHF
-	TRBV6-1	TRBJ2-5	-	TGTGCCAGCAGTACAGGGAGAGTGGATGGAGAGACCCAGTACTTC	CASSTGRVDGETQYF
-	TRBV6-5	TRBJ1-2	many	TGTGCCAGCAGCAACGGGGGTGGTTCCAACTATGGCTACACCTTC	CASSNGGGSNYGYTF
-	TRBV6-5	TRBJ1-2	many	TGTGCCAGCAGTTACGATCGACAGCCTTATGGCTACACCTTC	CASSYDRQPYGYTF
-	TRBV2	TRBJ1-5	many	TGTGCCAGCAGAACATGGACAGGCAATCAGCCCCAGCATTTT	CASRTWTGNQPQHF
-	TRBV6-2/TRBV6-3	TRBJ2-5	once	TGTGCCAGCAAAAGAGGGGGACAAGAGACCCAGTACTTC	CASKRGGQETQYF
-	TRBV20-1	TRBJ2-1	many	TGCAGTGCTAGAGACTCTTGGACTGGAAAAGTCAATGAGCAGTTCTTC	CSARDSWTGKVNEQFF
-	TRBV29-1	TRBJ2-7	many	TGCAGCGGAAGGACACAATCCTACGAGCAGTACTTC	CSGRTQSYEQYF
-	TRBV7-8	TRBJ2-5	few	TGTGCCAGCAGCTTAGCTCGGGTTCGAGAGACCCAGTACTTC	CASSLARVRETQYF
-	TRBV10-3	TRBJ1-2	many	TGTGCCATCACGGGACAACCGTTTTATGGCTACACCTTC	CAITGQPFYGYTF
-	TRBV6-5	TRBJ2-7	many	TGTGCCACCCGGACAGCTAGAGACCCTTACTACGAGCAGTACTTC	CATRTARDPYYEQYF
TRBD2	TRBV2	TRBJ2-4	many	TGTGCCAGCAGTTCCACCGGGACTAGCTTGGCCAAAAACATTCAGTACTTC	CASSSTGTSLAKNIQYF
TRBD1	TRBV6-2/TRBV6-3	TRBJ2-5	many	TGTGCCAGCAGACACACAGGGGGTGCGGGAGAGACCCAGTACTTC	CASRHTGGAGETQYF
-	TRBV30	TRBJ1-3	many	TGTGCCTGGAGCGTCAGTTATGGAAACACCATATATTTT	CAWSVSYGNTIYF
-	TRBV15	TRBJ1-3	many	TGTGCCACCAGCATGAATCGCGGAAACACCATATATTTT	CATSMNRGNTIYF
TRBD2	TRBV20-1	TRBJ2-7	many	TGCAGTGCCCGAACCCCCGGGACTAGCACCAAAGGGGAGCAGTACTTC	CSARTPGTSTKGEQYF
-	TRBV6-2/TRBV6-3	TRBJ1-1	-	TGTGCCAGCATCAAAGCTTTCTTT	CASIKAFF
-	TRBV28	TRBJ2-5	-	TGTGCCAGCTTTTCAGGTTTTGGTGAAGAGACCCAGTACTTC	CASFSGFGEETQYF
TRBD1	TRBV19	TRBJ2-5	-	TGTGCCAGTAGTCCCCGACAGGGGAGGACGGGGGAGACCCAGTACTTC	CASSPRQGRTGETQYF
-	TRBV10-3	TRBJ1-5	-	TGTGCCAGCAGCGAGTCCGTCGGCGGGGGGCCTCAGCCCCAGCATTTT	CASSESVGGGPQPQHF
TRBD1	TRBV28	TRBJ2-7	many	TGTGCCAGCAGTTTGATGGACAGGAGGAAATACGAGCAGTACTTC	CASSLMDRRKYEQYF
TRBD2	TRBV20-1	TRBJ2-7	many	TGCAGTGCTAGAGAGACTAGCGGGAGCCACGAGCAGTACTTC	CSARETSGSHEQYF
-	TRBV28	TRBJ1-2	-	TGTGCCAGCAGTCTACCCATCCACTCTCATGGCTACACCTTC	CASSLPIHSHGYTF
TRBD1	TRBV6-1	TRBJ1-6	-	TGTGCCAGCAGCTCAGCGACAGGGGGGAATTCACCCCTCCACTTT	CASSSATGGNSPLHF
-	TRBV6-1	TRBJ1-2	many	TGTGCCTGCAGTGAATTATTCTACACCTTC	CACSELFYTF
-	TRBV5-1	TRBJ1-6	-	TGCGCCAGCAGTGTGAGGGCCGGCAATTCACCCCTCTACTTT	CASSVRAGNSPLYF
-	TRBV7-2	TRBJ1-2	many	TGTGCCAGCAGCTCCCGGACAGCGACCAACTATGGCTACACCTTC	CASSSRTATNYGYTF
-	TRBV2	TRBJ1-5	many	TGTGCCAGCAGTGTTATGTTCTCACAGGGCAATCAGCCCCAGCATTTT	CASSVMFSQGNQPQHF
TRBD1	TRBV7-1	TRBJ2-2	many	TGTGCCAGCAGCTCAAATCCACTTAGGCGGGACAGGGGAGACACCGGGGAGCTGTTTTTT	CASSSNPLRRDRGDTGELFF
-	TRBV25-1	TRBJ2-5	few	TGTGCCAGCAGTGGGGTTGAGACCCAGTACTTC	CASSGVETQYF
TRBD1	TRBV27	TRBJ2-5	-	TGTGCCAGCAGTTTTCTTTCGCTGGGACAGGGTACCCGGACGTGGGAGACCCAGTACTTC	CASSFLSLGQGTRTWETQYF
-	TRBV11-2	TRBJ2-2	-	TGTGCCAGCAGCCCATTGTTTTTTAGCGGGGAGCTGTTTTTT	CASSPLFFSGELFF
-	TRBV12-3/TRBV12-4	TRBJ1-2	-	TGTGCCAGCAGTCGGACAGTGGGCTATGGCTACACCTTC	CASSRTVGYGYTF
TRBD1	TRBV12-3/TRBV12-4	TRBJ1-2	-	TGTGCCAGCAGTACCGGGACAGGGTATGGCTACACCTTC	CASSTGTGYGYTF
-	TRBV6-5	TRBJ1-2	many	TGTGCCAGCAGTTACTCCCCCCAGGACACTGCTAACTATGGCTACACCTTC	CASSYSPQDTANYGYTF
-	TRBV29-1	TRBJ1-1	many	TGCAGCGTTGATGCGTGGGGGCCGGGCGACGAGAACACTGAAGCTTTCTTT	CSVDAWGPGDENTEAFF
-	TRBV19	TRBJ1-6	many	TGTGCCAGTAGCACACGGGGATCGGATAATTCACCCCTCCACTTT	CASSTRGSDNSPLHF
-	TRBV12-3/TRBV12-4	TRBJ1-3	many	TGTGCCAGCAGTTTCAGCGCTGGAAACACCATATATTTT	CASSFSAGNTIYF
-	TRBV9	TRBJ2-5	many	TGTGCCAGCAGCGTAGGAGGCGGGATGTACCAAGAGACCCAGTACTTC	CASSVGGGMYQETQYF
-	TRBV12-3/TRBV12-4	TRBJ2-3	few	TGTGCCAGCAGTATGCCCCCCGTGGATACGCAGTATTTT	CASSMPPVDTQYF
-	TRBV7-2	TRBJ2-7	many	TGTGCCAGCAGCTTTGTGGCCTACGAGCAGTACTTC	CASSFVAYEQYF
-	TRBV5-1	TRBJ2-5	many	TGCGCCAGCAGCTTGTGGTCTGATGATGGGGAGACCCAGTACTTC	CASSLWSDDGETQYF
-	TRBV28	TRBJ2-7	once	TGTGCCAGCAGACCTCTAGTGACGGACCCCCACGAGCAGTCCTTC	CASRPLVTDPHEQSF
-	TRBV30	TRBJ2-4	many	TGTGCCTGGAGTGGGGAGGTTCCTCTAGCCAAAAACATTCAGTACTTC	CAWSGEVPLAKNIQYF
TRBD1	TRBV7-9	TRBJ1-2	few	TGTGCCAGCAGCTTAGCGGACAGGGGGCTTTACACCTTC	CASSLADRGLYTF
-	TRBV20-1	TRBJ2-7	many	TGCAGTGCTATCCGGTTGACTACCCCCTACGAGCAGTACTTC	CSAIRLTTPYEQYF